This T cell receptor (beta chain) stems from a study of blood T cell repertoires in COVID-19. V lost 4 bases and J 4 bases, leaving 19 bases between the germline ends. The CDR3 loop spans 15 amino acids. The germline CDR1 and CDR2 sequences are SQVTM and ANQGSEA. The repertoire was sequenced with immunoSEQ multiplex PCR; TCRdb's copy has only in-frame clones and lacks some. The sample yields about 140,000 clones, around 88% seen once. What was sequenced was peripheral blood. The rearrangement uses TRBV29-1 and TRBJ1-1; D call uncertain. This receptor was obtained from an older woman with acute or convalescent COVID-19. The CDR3 coding sequence is TGCAGCGTTGCTGTTGTTGAGGGTTTGGCCACTGAAGCTTTCTTT. Amino acid sequence: CSVAVVEGLATEAFF.